The TCR beta chain described here comes from a study of PD-L1 blockade in urothelial cancer. Study-wide context: Beginning in about 2014, patients received atezolizumab, given as 1,200 mg intravenously every 3 weeks. Study conclusions and caveats: When pretreatment blood TCR clonality was below the median, it predicted better survival.

This CDR3 is built from 12 residues. Germline V gives CDR1 MNHEY, CDR2 SMNVEV (reference sequence). Between the trimmed V and J ends, which lost 4 bases and 11 bases, there was a span of 14 bases. Produced via immunoSEQ multiplex PCR; TCRdb's table is partial and in-frame only. In the table there are about 91,000 clones, roughly 85% of which are singletons. About this clone: The antigen remains unidentified.

Time point here: peripheral blood 6 weeks after treatment start. The origin of this receptor is a man in his 70s with urothelial cancer. The sequencing used PBMCs, collected around atezolizumab (anti-PD-L1) treatment. The chain joins TRBV27 to TRBJ1-1; a possible D gene is TRBD1 (5 bases). CDR3 loop: CASSSGTQSAFF. The CDR3 nucleotides are TGTGCCAGCAGTTCAGGGACTCAATCTGCTTTCTTT.